The 7 T cell receptor beta chains in this list originate from one sample, sequenced in a study of blood T cells in healthy people across ages. Together with a sample-barcoded 5' primer, a J-beta primer mix was included in a second PCR lasting about 7 to 12 cycles. Each CDR3 protein gets one entry after TCRdb re-called the 5' RACE reads with MiXCR. The profile shows about 830,000 distinct CDR3 sequences, 62% of them singletons. Sequenced sample: blood. Receptors originate from a young man in good health.

This clonotype was detected a few times. This chain connects TRBV5-1 to TRBJ1-2; 9 nucleotides match TRBD1. The CDR3 contains 15 residues. Per germline, CDR1 SGHRS and CDR2 YFSETQ. The V gene end was trimmed by 4 bases and the J gene end by 2 bases; junction bases not matched to a gene: 6. CDR3 region: CASSVGDRENYGYTF. The CDR3, as DNA: TGCGCCAGCAGCGTCGGGGACAGGGAAAACTATGGCTACACCTTC. The full variable domain, in which reference TRBV5-1 and TRBJ1-2 provide the parts outside the CDR3, is KAGVTQTPRYLIKTRGQQVTLSCSPISGHRSVSWYQQTPGQGLQFLFEYFSETQRNKGNFPGRFSGRQFSNSRSEMNVSTLELGDSALYLCASSVGDRENYGYTFGSGTRLTVV.

The rearrangement uses TRBV5-1 and TRBJ2-3; tentatively, D is TRBD1 (6 bases). CDR1 SGHRS and CDR2 YFSETQ come from the germline V gene. Trimming removed 0 bases from V and 2 bases from J, with 13 bases in between. The CDR3 length is 16 residues. CDR3 protein: CASSLAARQVTDTQYF. The CDR3 region has the DNA TGCGCCAGCAGCTTGGCTGCCAGACAGGTCACAGATACGCAGTATTTT.

The gene calls are TRBV6-6 and TRBJ2-4; TRBD1 matches at 9 bases. The J call may be wrong; the DNA end is better matched by TRBJ2-7. Looked up from germline, CDR1 is MNHNY and CDR2 is SVGAGI (reference sequence). This CDR3 is 15 amino acids long. CDR3 in DNA: TGTGCCAGCAGCCGTACTCCGGGACAGGGCTACGAGCAGTACTTC. This encodes CASSRTPGQGYEQYF.

This clonotype was seen a few times. This chain joins TRBV4-2 and TRBJ2-1; D uncertain. V shed 0 bases and J shed 1 base, with 13 bases lying between them. Looked up from germline, CDR1 is LGHNA and CDR2 is YNFKEQ. The CDR3 has 17 residues. CDR3 nucleotides: TGTGCCAGCAGCCAAGAGGGCTGGGATTCTTCCTACAATGAGCAGTTCTTC. Its protein product is CASSQEGWDSSYNEQFF.

About this clonotype itself: A junction end diverges from the germline sequence, so it may reflect a read error. V and J are TRBV10-3 and TRBJ1-6; D is unresolved. Looked up from germline, CDR1 is ENHRY and CDR2 is SYGVKD. CDR3 length: 14 residues. CDR3 sequence (DNA): TGTGCCATCAGTGAAGGAGCCTATAATTCACCCCCCCACTTT. Translating gives CAISEGAYNSPPHF.

This clonotype was counted between two and nine times. J is TRBJ2-1 and V is TRBV7-2; 8 bases agree with TRBD2. This CDR3 is built from 15 residues. V shed 3 bases, J shed 4 bases, and the junction held 5 bases outside the gene matches. Germline V gives CDR1 SGHTA, CDR2 FQGNSA. The CDR3 reads CASSFVGGGYNEQFF. Here the CDR3 DNA reads TGTGCCAGCAGCTTCGTGGGCGGGGGGTACAATGAGCAGTTCTTC.

This clonotype came up once. The V call is TRBV7-8, the J call TRBJ1-2; 9 bases align to TRBD1. Losses at the gene ends were 5 bases for V and 0 bases for J; bases not matched to a gene: 13. CDR3 size: 18 residues. CDR1 and CDR2 from the germline V gene are SGHVS and FQNEAQ. This CDR3 is CASSTRPGQGSANYGYTF. The CDR3 region has the DNA TGTGCCAGCAGCACCAGACCGGGACAGGGATCCGCTAACTATGGCTACACCTTC.